This T cell receptor (beta chain) is from a study of CD8 T cells in Susac syndrome. The CDR3 loop spans 13 amino acids. V was clipped by 4 bases and J by 10 bases; unmatched bases: 7. The V gene's germline CDR1 is SQVTM and CDR2 ANQGSEA. The RNA, roughly 0.5 to 1 ug, was put through reverse transcription using random hexamers. With immunoSEQ multiplex PCR, TCR beta CDR3 was amplified across 54 Vbeta and 13 Jbeta. TCRdb analysed the immunoSEQ multiplex PCR reads with MiXCR anew, one entry per CDR3 protein. The table has 190,000 or so distinct CDR3 sequences, over 90% seen once. This sequence was found in a human donor with multiple sclerosis. The chain uses TRBV29-1 and TRBJ1-6; 7 nucleotides agree with TRBD1. The source material was CD4+ T cells from PBMCs. In DNA, the CDR3 is TGCAGCGTTGGACAGGGCGAGAGGTCACCCCTCCACTTT. Its translation: CSVGQGERSPLHF.